The 8 T cell receptor beta chains presented below share a single source sample, sequenced in a study of T cell responses to AZD1222 COVID-19 vaccine. Using immunoSEQ multiplex PCR, the repertoire was profiled, and TCRdb retains in-frame clones only, with some absent. Here the sample spans tens of thousands of clones, 65% to 90% being singletons. Sequencing was performed on peripheral blood, taken on day 0 of AZD1222 vaccination. These TCRs come from an adult in good health.

V is TRBV6-5 and J is TRBJ2-1; 10 bases map to TRBD2. Germline CDR1 MNHEY, CDR2 SVGAGI. V lost 7 bases, J lost 9 bases, and 6 bases stayed unmatched. The CDR3 consists of 13 residues. The CDR3 DNA sequence: TGTGCCAGCATGCCTAGCGGGGGTAGTGAGCAGTTCTTC. Translated, it gives CASMPSGGSEQFF.

In its sample, this clone was seen once. This chain joins TRBV14 and TRBJ2-7; no firm D call. Deletions cut 1 base from V and 6 bases from J, with 10 bases between. The CDR3 has 13 residues. CDR1 SGHDN and CDR2 FVKESK come from the germline V gene. CDR3 bases: TGTGCCAGCAGCCAAGTTCCCGAAGGCGAGCAGTACTTC. The encoded protein is CASSQVPEGEQYF.

The genes are TRBV5-1 and TRBJ2-1; 7 nucleotides line up with TRBD2. This CDR3 has 16 residues. CDR1 is SGHRS and CDR2 is YFSETQ in the germline V gene. Trimming took 4 bases from V and 1 from J; bases not matched to a gene: 8. This chain's CDR3 is CASSPMTSSSYNEQFF. In DNA, the CDR3 is TGCGCCAGCAGCCCCATGACTAGCTCGTCCTACAATGAGCAGTTCTTC.

V usage is TRBV11-2 and J usage is TRBJ1-2, with D possibly matching TRBD1 (6 bases). The CDR3 length is 15 residues. V gave up 5 bases and J gave up 5 bases, with 18 bases separating them. Germline assignment: CDR1 SGHAT and CDR2 FQNNGV. This CDR3 reads CASSPSRGPTYGYTF. CDR3 nucleotides: TGTGCCAGCAGCCCCAGCCGGGGGCCCACATATGGCTACACCTTC.

The chain recombines TRBV24-1 with TRBJ2-3, with 7 bases identical to TRBD1. V was pared by 5 bases and J by 1 base, with 2 bases of the junction left unmatched. The CDR3 is 14 amino acids. Germline V gene lookup returns CDR1 KGHDR and CDR2 SFDVKD. CDR3 protein: CATSVTGGTDTQYF. As DNA, the CDR3 is TGTGCCACCAGTGTAACAGGGGGCACAGATACGCAGTATTTT.

V gene TRBV19 combines with J gene TRBJ2-2; D unresolved. Germline assignment: CDR1 LNHDA and CDR2 SQIVND (reference sequence). The CDR3 has 15 residues. V was clipped by 5 bases and J by 2 bases, with 12 bases between them. CDR3 sequence: CASSFAQRNTGELFF. The CDR3 DNA sequence: TGTGCCAGTAGTTTTGCCCAACGAAACACCGGGGAGCTGTTTTTT.

The chain has TRBV6-4 and TRBJ1-1; D might be TRBD1 (6 bases). Deletions cut 5 bases from V and 1 base from J, with 17 bases between. The CDR3 consists of 16 residues. CDR1 is MRHNA, CDR2 SNTAGT, per germline. In nucleotides, the CDR3 is TGTGCCAGCAGTCCACAGGGAATAAGGGAGAACACTGAAGCTTTCTTT. Protein sequence: CASSPQGIRENTEAFF.

This clone was found once. The V and J genes are TRBV11-3 and TRBJ2-3, with 11 bases that match TRBD2. V lost 1 base, J lost 0 bases, and 0 bases stayed unmatched. The germline V gene has CDR1 SGHNT and CDR2 YENEEA. This CDR3 is 16 amino acids long. The CDR3 bases are TGTGCCAGCAGCTTAGGGACTAGCGGGAGCACAGATACGCAGTATTTT. Its translation: CASSLGTSGSTDTQYF.